What follows are 10 T cell receptor beta chains derived from one specimen sequenced in a study of blood T cells in healthy people across ages. A J-beta primer mix and a sample-barcoded 5' primer were used in a second PCR of about 7 to 12 cycles. MiXCR was run by TCRdb on the 5' RACE reads, yielding one entry per CDR3 protein. Here the sample spans 710,000 or so distinct CDR3 sequences, approximately 21% being singletons. Sequencing input: blood. The receptors stem from an older man in good health.

The CDR3 reads CASSVTPGTRGETQYF. CDR3 bases: TGTGCCAGCAGCGTAACCCCCGGGACCCGAGGAGAGACCCAGTACTTC. V usage is TRBV9 and J usage is TRBJ2-5; TRBD1 or TRBD2 may be the D gene (5 bases each). CDR1 is SGDLS, CDR2 YYNGEE, per germline. The V end lost 1 base, the J end lost 4 bases, and 17 bases lay between the germline ends. This CDR3 has 16 residues.

This rearrangement joins TRBV12-3 or TRBV12-4 to TRBJ2-2; the match to TRBD2 covers 11 bases. The V and J ends lost 6 bases and 0 bases, in that order; junction bases with no gene match: 15. The CDR3 runs 20 residues. CDR3 loop: CASSPYPSGRPPANTGELFF. The CDR3 DNA sequence: TGTGCCAGCAGCCCTTACCCTAGCGGGAGGCCTCCCGCGAACACCGGGGAGCTGTTTTTT.

This chain joins TRBV4-2 and TRBJ1-1; no definite D call. Germline CDR1 is LGHNA and CDR2 is YNFKEQ. The V gene lost 0 bases and the J gene lost 3 bases, with 14 bases spanning the gap. This CDR3 is built from 16 residues. CDR3 sequence (DNA): TGTGCCAGCAGCCAAGACTGGGTTGGGGTGGACACTGAAGCTTTCTTT. Amino acid sequence: CASSQDWVGVDTEAFF.

This clonotype was counted many times. The DNA of the CDR3 is TGTGCCAGCAGCTTGGGACAGGGAAGTACTAGCGGACAAACCTACGAGCAGTACGTC. Its translation: CASSLGQGSTSGQTYEQYV. The J gene is TRBJ2-7, the V gene TRBV11-2; perhaps TRBD1 as D (9 bases). Per germline, CDR1 SGHAT and CDR2 FQNNGV. The V end was cut by 3 bases, the J end by 2 bases, with 26 bases between. CDR3 length: 19 amino acids.

This clonotype was detected only a few times. The chain joins TRBV18 to TRBJ1-2; tentatively, D is TRBD1 (6 bases). This CDR3 is 13 amino acids long. With 1 base removed from V and 8 bases from J, the gap between germline ends came to 11 bases. Per germline, CDR1 KGHSH and CDR2 LQKENI. The CDR3 DNA sequence: TGTGCCAGCTCACCACTTCCAGGGGACGGCTACACCTTC. Translation gives CASSPLPGDGYTF.

This clonotype was recorded a few times. The V gene is TRBV12-3 or TRBV12-4, the J gene TRBJ1-2; no firm D call. The CDR3 is 13 amino acids. V was shortened by 5 bases and J by 7 bases, with 14 bases between the two germline ends. CDR3 bases: TGTGCCAGCAGTCCGGGCAGCGCGGGTGGCTACACCTTC. Translated: CASSPGSAGGYTF.

V and J are TRBV12-3 or TRBV12-4 and TRBJ1-3; the D gene is possibly TRBD1 (5 bases). V lost 7 bases to trimming and J lost 4 bases, with 17 bases between them. This CDR3 is built from 15 residues. The CDR3 spells CASNPGTPRGNTIYF. The DNA of the CDR3 is TGTGCCAGCAACCCCGGGACGCCGCGAGGAAACACCATATATTTT.

CDR3 sequence reads: CASSRDNNEKLFF. DNA for the CDR3: TGTGCCAGCAGCCGGGACAATAATGAAAAACTGTTTTTT. V usage is TRBV4-2 and J usage is TRBJ1-4, with D possibly matching TRBD1 (6 bases). The V gene's germline CDR1 is LGHNA and CDR2 YNFKEQ. The length of the CDR3 is 13 residues. V was pared by 4 bases and J by 4 bases, with 7 bases between.

The rearrangement joins TRBV29-1 to TRBJ2-3; D might be TRBD2 (6 bases). The CDR3 extends over 13 amino acids. V was cut by 6 bases and J by 2 bases, with 12 bases left in between. Germline V gene data show CDR1 as SQVTM and CDR2 as ANQGSEA. In DNA, the CDR3 is TGCAGCGTCCCGGGACTCAACACAGATACGCAGTATTTT. Translation: CSVPGLNTDTQYF.

The V gene is TRBV5-1, the J gene TRBJ1-6; 7 nucleotides align to TRBD1. CDR3 length: 15 amino acids. Germline V CDR1 and CDR2: SGHRS, YFSETQ. Unmatched junction bases numbered 10, after V lost 0 bases and J lost 13 bases. CDR3 bases: TGCGCCAGCAGCTTGGAGGTGACAGGGAAACATCCCCTCCACTTT. Translation gives CASSLEVTGKHPLHF.